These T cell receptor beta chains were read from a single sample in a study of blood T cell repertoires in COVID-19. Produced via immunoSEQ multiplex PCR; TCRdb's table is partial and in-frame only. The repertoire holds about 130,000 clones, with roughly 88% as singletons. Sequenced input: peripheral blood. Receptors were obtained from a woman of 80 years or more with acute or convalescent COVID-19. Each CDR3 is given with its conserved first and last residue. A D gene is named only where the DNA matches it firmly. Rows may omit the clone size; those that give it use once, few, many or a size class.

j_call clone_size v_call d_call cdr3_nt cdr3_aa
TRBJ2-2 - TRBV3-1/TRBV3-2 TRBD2 TGTGCCAGCGGACTAGACTACACCGGGGAGCTGTTTTTT CASGLDYTGELFF
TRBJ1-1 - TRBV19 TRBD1 TGTGCCAGTAGTATCGACAGGGCGGGGACTGAAGCTTTCTTT CASSIDRAGTEAFF
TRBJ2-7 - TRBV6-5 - TGTGCCAGCAGTTATGCGGGAAAGAGCTCCTACGAGCAGTACTTC CASSYAGKSSYEQYF
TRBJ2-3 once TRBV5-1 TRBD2 TGCGCCAGCAGCTTGGGGACTAGCGGGGGGGCAGATACGCAGTATTTT CASSLGTSGGADTQYF
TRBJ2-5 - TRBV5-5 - TGTGCCAGCAGCTCCCCAAGGGGCCAAGAGACCCAGTACTTC CASSSPRGQETQYF
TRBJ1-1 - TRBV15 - TGTGCCACCAGCAGAGATCTAACCCCAGGGAGGTGGGCTTTCTTT CATSRDLTPGRWAFF
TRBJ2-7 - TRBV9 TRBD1 TGTGCCAGCAGCCGGGACAGCTCCTACGAGCAGTACTTC CASSRDSSYEQYF
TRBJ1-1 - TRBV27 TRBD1 TGTGCCAGCAGTTTGGCAGGGGGCGATGCTGAAGCTTTCTTT CASSLAGGDAEAFF
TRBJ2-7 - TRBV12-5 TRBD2 TGTGCTAGTGCCACGAGTGGCAGGGAGGGCTACGAGCAGTACTTC CASATSGREGYEQYF
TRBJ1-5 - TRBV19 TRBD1 TGTGCCAGTAGTGGGCTGGGGACAGGACTTCAGCCCCAGCATTTT CASSGLGTGLQPQHF